This TCR beta chain comes out of a study of CXCR3-negative and CXCR3-positive naive CD8 T cells. CDR1 and CDR2 from the germline V gene are SGHVS and FNYEAQ. The CDR3 loop spans 14 amino acids. The naive CD8+ gate required CD45RO-CCR7+CD27+CD95- phenotype. Carrying UMI labels, the TRB cDNA libraries were prepared through 5' RACE. Following a re-call of the 5' RACE reads, TCRdb has one entry per CDR3 protein and lacks DNA. There are some 130,000 distinct CDR3 sequences in the sample, with 0.29% held by the top ten. V gene TRBV7-6 combines with J gene TRBJ1-3. The TCR comes from a human donor in good health. Some clones in this sample may be carry-over from other donors' samples. The sequenced sample was naive CXCR3- CD8+ T cells from blood. Indicated subset: CD45RO-CCR7+CD27+CD95- naive CD8+ T cells lacking CXCR3 (TNR3-). This chain's CDR3 is CASSLGSDGNTIYF.